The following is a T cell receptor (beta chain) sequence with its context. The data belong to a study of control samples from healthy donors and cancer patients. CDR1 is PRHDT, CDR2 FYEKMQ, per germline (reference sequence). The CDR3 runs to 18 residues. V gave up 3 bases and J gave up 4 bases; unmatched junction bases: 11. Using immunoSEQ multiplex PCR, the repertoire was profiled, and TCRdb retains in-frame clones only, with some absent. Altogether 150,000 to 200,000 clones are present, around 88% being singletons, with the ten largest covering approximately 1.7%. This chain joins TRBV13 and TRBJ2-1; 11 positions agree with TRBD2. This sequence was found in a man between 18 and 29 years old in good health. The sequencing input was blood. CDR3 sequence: CASSFLSASGGRYNEQFF. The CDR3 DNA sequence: TGTGCCAGCAGCTTCCTCTCGGCTAGCGGGGGGAGATACAATGAGCAGTTCTTC.